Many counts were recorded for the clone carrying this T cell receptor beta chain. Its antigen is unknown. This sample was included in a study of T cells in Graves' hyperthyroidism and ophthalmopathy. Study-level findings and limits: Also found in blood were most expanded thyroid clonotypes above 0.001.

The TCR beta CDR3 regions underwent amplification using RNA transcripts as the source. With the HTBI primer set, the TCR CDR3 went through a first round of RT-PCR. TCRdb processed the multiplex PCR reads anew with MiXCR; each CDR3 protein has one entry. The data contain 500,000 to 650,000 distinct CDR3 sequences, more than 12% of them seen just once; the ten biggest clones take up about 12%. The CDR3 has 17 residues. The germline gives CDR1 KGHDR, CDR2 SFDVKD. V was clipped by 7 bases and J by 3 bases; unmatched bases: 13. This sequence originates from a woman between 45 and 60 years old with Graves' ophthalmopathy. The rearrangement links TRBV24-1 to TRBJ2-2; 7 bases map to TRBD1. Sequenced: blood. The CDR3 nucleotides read TGTGCCACCAGCTTTAAAAAAGGGGGCGCTGACACCGGGGAGCTGTTTTTT. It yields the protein CATSFKKGGADTGELFF.